The entry below describes one T cell receptor (beta chain). The antigen is undetermined. The sample has other DNA sequences that encode this CDR3 too. Documented treatment: around 19 received Ad26.COV2.S at low or high dose, single or two shots; 5 received placebo; per-sample allocation not given. The study sampled participants on day 63 after the first vaccine or placebo injection. The data belong to a study of Ad26.COV2.S vaccination and SARS-CoV-2 variants. Study as a whole: Administration of Ad26.COV2.S was intramuscular, either once or twice 56 days apart.

TCRdb keeps only in-frame clones here, not all; method: immunoSEQ multiplex PCR. Here the sample spans roughly 700,000 clones, 89% being singletons. Germline-derived CDR1 and CDR2 are SGHTA and FQGNSA. Trimming took 0 bases from V and 1 from J, leaving 3 bases between them. This CDR3 is built from 13 residues. Study-level results: People who got the vaccine had more spike-specific TCR breadth than people who got placebo.

The chain employs TRBV7-2 and TRBJ2-5; no firm D call. The sample was peripheral blood, taken in a trial of Ad26.COV2.S vaccine versus placebo. The clonotype was recovered from a person aged 18-60 years who received the Ad26.COV2.S COVID-19 vaccine or a placebo. CDR3 sequence (DNA): TGTGCCAGCAGCTTAGCGCCCCAAGAGACCCAGTACTTC. Amino acids: CASSLAPQETQYF.